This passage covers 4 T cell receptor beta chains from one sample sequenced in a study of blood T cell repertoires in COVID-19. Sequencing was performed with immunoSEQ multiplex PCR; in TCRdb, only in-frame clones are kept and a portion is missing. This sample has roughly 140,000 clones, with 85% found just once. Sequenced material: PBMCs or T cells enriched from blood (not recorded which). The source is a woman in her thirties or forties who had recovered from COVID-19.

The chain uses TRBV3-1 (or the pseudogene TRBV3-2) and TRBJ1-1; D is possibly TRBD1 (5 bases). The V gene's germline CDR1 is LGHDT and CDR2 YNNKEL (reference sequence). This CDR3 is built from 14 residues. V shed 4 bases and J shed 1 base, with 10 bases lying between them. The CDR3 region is CASSRTGQNTEAFF. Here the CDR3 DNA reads TGTGCCAGCAGCCGAACAGGACAGAACACTGAAGCTTTCTTT.

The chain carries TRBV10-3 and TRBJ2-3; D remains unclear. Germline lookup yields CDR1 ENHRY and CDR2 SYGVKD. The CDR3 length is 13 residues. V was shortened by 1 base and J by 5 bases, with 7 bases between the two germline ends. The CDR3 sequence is CAISEFEVDTQYF. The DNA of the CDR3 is TGTGCCATCAGTGAGTTCGAGGTAGATACGCAGTATTTT.

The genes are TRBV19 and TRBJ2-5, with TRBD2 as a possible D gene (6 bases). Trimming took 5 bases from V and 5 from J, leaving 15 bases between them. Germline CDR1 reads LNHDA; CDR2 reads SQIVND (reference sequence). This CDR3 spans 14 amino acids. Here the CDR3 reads CASSPQGGPETQYF. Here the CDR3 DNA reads TGTGCCAGTAGTCCCCAGGGAGGCCCGGAGACCCAGTACTTC.

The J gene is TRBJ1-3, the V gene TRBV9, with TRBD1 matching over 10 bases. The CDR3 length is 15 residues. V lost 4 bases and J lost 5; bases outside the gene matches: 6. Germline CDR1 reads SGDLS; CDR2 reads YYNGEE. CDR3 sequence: CASSTTGGERNTIYF. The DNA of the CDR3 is TGTGCCAGCAGCACGACAGGGGGCGAGAGAAACACCATATATTTT.